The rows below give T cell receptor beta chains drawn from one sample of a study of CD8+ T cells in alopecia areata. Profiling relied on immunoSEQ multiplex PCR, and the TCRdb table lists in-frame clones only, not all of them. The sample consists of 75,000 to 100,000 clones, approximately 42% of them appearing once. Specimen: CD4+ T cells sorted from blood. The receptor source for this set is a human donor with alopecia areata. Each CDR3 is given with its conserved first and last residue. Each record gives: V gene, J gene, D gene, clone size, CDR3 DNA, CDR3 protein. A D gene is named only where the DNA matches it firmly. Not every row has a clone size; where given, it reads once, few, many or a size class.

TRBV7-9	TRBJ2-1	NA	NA	TGTGCCAGCAGCCGAAGCAAAGACAATGAGCAGTTCTTC	CASSRSKDNEQFF
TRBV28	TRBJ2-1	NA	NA	TGTGCCAGCGGGCGCGTGAATGAGCAGTTCTTC	CASGRVNEQFF
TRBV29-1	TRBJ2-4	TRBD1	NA	TGCAGCGTTGGACAGGGTGTGGACTTTAGCCAAAACATTCAGTACTTC	CSVGQGVDFSQNIQYF
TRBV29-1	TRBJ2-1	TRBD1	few	TGCAGCGCGACAGGGAGTTCCTACAATGAGCAGTTCTTC	CSATGSSYNEQFF
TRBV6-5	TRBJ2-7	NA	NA	TGTGCCAGCAGGACAGGCTCCTACGAGCAGTACTTC	CASRTGSYEQYF
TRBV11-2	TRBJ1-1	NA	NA	TGTGCCAGCAGTCGAGACAGGACCAGTGAAGCTTTCTTT	CASSRDRTSEAFF
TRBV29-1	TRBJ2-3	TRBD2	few	TGCAGCGTGCCCGGGAAGCGGGGGGGCTGGACAGATACGCAGTATTTT	CSVPGKRGGWTDTQYF
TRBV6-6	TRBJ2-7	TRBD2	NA	TGTGCCAGCAGGCCAGCGGGAAGGGAGCAGTACTTC	CASRPAGREQYF
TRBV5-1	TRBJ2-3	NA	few	TGCGCCACCACCCCGGGGGGCAGAGGGACAGATACGCAGTATTTT	CATTPGGRGTDTQYF
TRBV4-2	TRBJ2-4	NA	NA	TGTGCCAGCAGCCAAGTTCGGCTAGCCAAAAACATTCAGTACTTC	CASSQVRLAKNIQYF
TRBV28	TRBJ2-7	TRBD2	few	TGTGCCAGCAGTTTCCCTAGCGGGAGGGAAGAGCAGTACTTC	CASSFPSGREEQYF
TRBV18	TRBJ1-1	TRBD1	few	TGTGCCAGCTCACCACCTCTAGGGACAGGTGGATGGAACATGGCGGGAGCTTTCTTT	CASSPPLGTGGWNMAGAFF
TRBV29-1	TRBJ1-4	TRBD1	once	TGCAGCGTGGAGACAGGGCCCCGGGAAAAACTGTTTTTT	CSVETGPREKLFF
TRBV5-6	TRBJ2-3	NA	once	TGTGCCAGCAGCCCGGGACCCCTAATGCAGTATTTT	CASSPGPLMQYF
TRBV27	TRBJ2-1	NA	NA	TGTGCCAGTCGGGACGTAGACAATGAGCAGTTCTTC	CASRDVDNEQFF
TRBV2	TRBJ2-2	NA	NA	TGTGCCAGCAGCCGTGGGGGCTACACCGGGGAGCTGTTTTTT	CASSRGGYTGELFF
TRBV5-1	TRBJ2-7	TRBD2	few	TGCGCCAGCAGCTCCTCTACTAGCGGCGCCTACGAGCAGTACTTC	CASSSSTSGAYEQYF
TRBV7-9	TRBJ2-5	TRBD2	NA	TGTGCCAGCAGCTCAAACGGAGCGGGAGGGCCCGAGGAGACCCAGTACTTC	CASSSNGAGGPEETQYF
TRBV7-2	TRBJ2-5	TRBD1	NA	TGTGCCAGCAGCTGGGACAGTCCACAAGAGACCCAGTACTTC	CASSWDSPQETQYF
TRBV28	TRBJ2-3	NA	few	TGTGCCAGCAGTTTATTGGGCAGGGGTACGAGCACAGATACGCAGTATTTT	CASSLLGRGTSTDTQYF
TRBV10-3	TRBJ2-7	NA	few	TGTGCCATAGGTCTAGGTTTGCACGAGCAGTACTTC	CAIGLGLHEQYF
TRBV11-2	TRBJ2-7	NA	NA	TGTGCCAGCAGCTTAGGACTAGAGAGCGAGCAGTACTTC	CASSLGLESEQYF
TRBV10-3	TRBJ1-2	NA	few	TGTGCCATCAGTGAGGACGGGGACTATGGCTACACCTTC	CAISEDGDYGYTF
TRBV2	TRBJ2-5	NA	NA	TGTGCCAGCAACGTAGCGGAAGAGACCCAGTACTTC	CASNVAEETQYF
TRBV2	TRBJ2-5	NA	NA	TGTGCCAGCAGTGAAGCTGTATCTAGGCACCAAGAGACCCAGTACTTC	CASSEAVSRHQETQYF
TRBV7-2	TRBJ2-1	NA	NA	TGTGCCAGCAGCTTAGAACGGGGGGAGCAGTTCTTC	CASSLERGEQFF
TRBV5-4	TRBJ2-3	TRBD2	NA	TGTGCCAGCAGTCTAGCGGGAGCAGCAGATACGCAGTATTTT	CASSLAGAADTQYF
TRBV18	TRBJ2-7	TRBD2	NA	TGTGCCAGCTCACCGGCTAGCGGACAATCCTACGAGCAGTACTTC	CASSPASGQSYEQYF
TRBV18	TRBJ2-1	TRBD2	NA	TGTGCCAGCTCACCCGGAAGAGAGCGGGAACTCGACAATGAGCAGTTCTTC	CASSPGRERELDNEQFF
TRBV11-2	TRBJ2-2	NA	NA	TGTGCCAGCAGCCACACGAACACCGGGGAGCTGTTTTTT	CASSHTNTGELFF